These T cell receptor beta chains were read from a single sample in a study of CD8 T cells in ankylosing spondylitis. TCRdb re-called the 5' RACE reads with MiXCR, one entry per CDR3 protein. This table has 240,000 or so distinct CDR3 sequences, about 10% appearing once. The specimen sequenced was blood, either unsorted or a sorted T cell fraction (not recorded which). Receptor source: a male donor with ankylosing spondylitis or in good health (not recorded which). Both conserved end residues are part of each CDR3. The listing skips clone size in some rows; elsewhere it reads once, few, many or a size class.

CDR3 protein	J gene	clone size	V gene
CASSLNVLAETGTQYF	TRBJ2-3	.	TRBV7-8
CASSSPQGLESSYEQYF	TRBJ2-7	few	TRBV21-1
CAIRGASRTNTGELFF	TRBJ2-2	many	TRBV10-3
CSPSGPYNEQFF	TRBJ2-1	many	TRBV20-1
CASRAGSGNTIYF	TRBJ1-3	many	TRBV6-2/TRBV6-3
CASSVVSNTEQFF	TRBJ2-1	.	TRBV9
CASSKKALAELYEQYF	TRBJ2-7	few	TRBV21-1
CASRSSGGRGEKLFF	TRBJ1-4	few	TRBV12-3/TRBV12-4
CSVLTEGNNVLTF	TRBJ2-6	many	TRBV29-1
CSASLQGVYYGYTF	TRBJ1-2	many	TRBV20-1
CANKQKGLAATDEQFF	TRBJ2-1	.	TRBV7-2
CSARGDVYNSPLHF	TRBJ1-6	many	TRBV20-1
CASKISGYEQYF	TRBJ2-7	few	TRBV23-1
CSANGGGSETQYF	TRBJ2-5	many	TRBV20-1